Following are 5 T cell receptor beta chains from one sample sequenced in a study of T cells in Graves' hyperthyroidism and ophthalmopathy. From RNA transcripts, TCR beta CDR3 regions were amplified. The HTBI set primed first-round TCR CDR3 RT-PCR. Via MiXCR, TCRdb re-called the multiplex PCR reads, giving one row per CDR3 protein. The repertoire holds under 600,000 distinct CDR3 sequences, around 16% seen once, with around 3.3% in the top ten. The sample was blood. The receptors were sampled from a woman in her forties with Graves' ophthalmopathy.

The chain couples TRBV6-1 to TRBJ1-3, with a weak D call TRBD1 (6 bases). The V end lost 6 bases, the J end lost 2 bases, and 17 bases lay between the germline ends. Per germline, CDR1 MNHNS and CDR2 SASEGT. The CDR3 runs 16 residues. The CDR3 spells CASSPGGGFAGNTIYF. CDR3 bases: TGTGCCAGCAGCCCGGGAGGGGGGTTCGCTGGAAACACCATATATTTT.

This clonotype was detected ten times or more. This chain joins TRBV2 and TRBJ2-5; D uncertain. Trimming left V 5 bases short and J 4 bases short, with 8 bases between. CDR1 is SNHLY, CDR2 FYNNEI, per germline. The CDR3 has 12 residues. The CDR3 bases are TGTGCCAGCAGTAAATGGCGAGAGACCCAGTACTTC. It codes for CASSKWRETQYF.

This clonotype was detected a few times. The V gene is TRBV29-1, the J gene TRBJ1-1, with D tentatively TRBD1 (5 bases). Trimming shortened V by 3 bases and J by 4 bases, and 12 bases separated the two germline ends. Germline-derived CDR1 and CDR2 are SQVTM and ANQGSEA. The CDR3 is 13 amino acids. Here the CDR3 DNA reads TGCAGCGTTGATCAGGGTGAAGGCACTGAAGCTTTCTTT. Amino acid sequence: CSVDQGEGTEAFF.

The CDR3 DNA is TGTGCCAGCAGTCATCGACAGGGCAATCAGCCCCAGCATTTT. Residues: CASSHRQGNQPQHF. The chain joins TRBV27 to TRBJ1-5; tentative D call: TRBD1 (6 bases). The length of the CDR3 is 14 residues. V shed 5 bases and J shed 2 bases, with 10 bases lying between them. The germline V gene encodes CDR1 MNHEY and CDR2 SMNVEV (reference sequence).

The sample holds many counts of this clonotype. V gene TRBV2 combines with J gene TRBJ1-1, with D hard to call. Trimming stripped 4 bases from V and 1 base from J, with 7 bases between. Germline V gene sequence: CDR1 SNHLY, CDR2 FYNNEI. CDR3 size: 13 residues. The CDR3 nucleotides read TGTGCCAGCAGTGTGAAGAGGAACACTGAAGCTTTCTTT. It is translated as CASSVKRNTEAFF.